A selection of T cell receptor beta chains follows, all from one sample in a study of CD8 T cells in ankylosing spondylitis. A single record per CDR3 protein comes from TCRdb applying MiXCR to the 5' RACE reads. The table lists some 140,000 distinct CDR3 sequences, roughly 18% of them singletons, with roughly 30% in the top ten. Sequencing input: blood, either unsorted or a sorted T cell fraction (not recorded which). These TCRs come from a male donor with ankylosing spondylitis. The CDR3 runs from the conserved cysteine through the conserved F or W. The D gene is left open where the match is weak. Only some rows state a clone size, as once, few, many or a class for expanded clones.

J gene: TRBJ1-6; clone size: .; D gene: TRBD1; V gene: TRBV4-1; CDR3 protein: CASSLTDRDNSPLHF; CDR3 DNA: TGCGCCAGCAGCTTAACGGACAGGGATAATTCACCCCTCCACTTT
J gene: TRBJ2-3; clone size: few; D gene: .; V gene: TRBV7-2; CDR3 protein: CASSLVSGSTDTQYF; CDR3 DNA: TGTGCCAGCAGCTTAGTTTCCGGTAGCACAGATACGCAGTATTTT
J gene: TRBJ1-1; clone size: few; D gene: TRBD1; V gene: TRBV4-2; CDR3 protein: CASSQVQDRPEAFF; CDR3 DNA: TGTGCCAGCAGCCAAGTCCAGGACAGGCCTGAAGCTTTCTTT
J gene: TRBJ1-1; clone size: .; D gene: TRBD1; V gene: TRBV7-9; CDR3 protein: CASSLVAAGGTEAFF; CDR3 DNA: TGTGCCAGCAGCTTAGTAGCGGCAGGGGGCACTGAAGCTTTCTTT
J gene: TRBJ2-1; clone size: .; D gene: TRBD2; V gene: TRBV7-9; CDR3 protein: CASSVSGRADNEQFF; CDR3 DNA: TGTGCCAGCAGCGTCAGCGGGAGGGCCGACAATGAGCAGTTCTTC
J gene: TRBJ2-2; clone size: many; D gene: TRBD2; V gene: TRBV29-1; CDR3 protein: CSVEGLAGGNTGELFF; CDR3 DNA: TGCAGCGTTGAAGGACTAGCGGGAGGAAACACCGGGGAGCTGTTTTTT
J gene: TRBJ2-3; clone size: few; D gene: TRBD2; V gene: TRBV12-3/TRBV12-4; CDR3 protein: CASSSPASGRPDTQYF; CDR3 DNA: TGTGCCAGCAGTTCCCCGGCTAGCGGGAGACCTGATACGCAGTATTTT
J gene: TRBJ2-5; clone size: .; D gene: .; V gene: TRBV7-7; CDR3 protein: CASSHRLAQETQYF; CDR3 DNA: TGTGCTAGCAGCCACCGACTGGCCCAAGAGACCCAGTACTTC
J gene: TRBJ1-2; clone size: .; D gene: TRBD1; V gene: TRBV24-1; CDR3 protein: CATSDPTGPGYTF; CDR3 DNA: TGTGCCACCAGTGATCCGACAGGGCCCGGCTACACCTTC
J gene: TRBJ2-7; clone size: few; D gene: TRBD2; V gene: TRBV27; CDR3 protein: CASTTGGGHEQYF; CDR3 DNA: TGTGCCAGCACCACCGGCGGGGGGCACGAGCAGTACTTC
J gene: TRBJ2-5; clone size: few; D gene: .; V gene: TRBV27; CDR3 protein: CASSSGTSQETQYF; CDR3 DNA: TGTGCCAGCAGTTCCGGGACAAGCCAAGAGACCCAGTACTTC
J gene: TRBJ2-7; clone size: many; D gene: TRBD2; V gene: TRBV20-1; CDR3 protein: CSALLAGATYEQYF; CDR3 DNA: TGCAGTGCTCTACTAGCGGGAGCAACTTACGAGCAGTACTTC
J gene: TRBJ2-1; clone size: .; D gene: .; V gene: TRBV13; CDR3 protein: CASSVNSFNEQFF; CDR3 DNA: TGTGCCAGCAGCGTAAACTCGTTCAATGAGCAGTTCTTC
J gene: TRBJ2-5; clone size: .; D gene: .; V gene: TRBV12-3/TRBV12-4; CDR3 protein: CASSKFLTGTQYF; CDR3 DNA: TGTGCCAGCAGTAAATTCCTAACCGGGACCCAGTACTTC
J gene: TRBJ2-7; clone size: .; D gene: TRBD2; V gene: TRBV28; CDR3 protein: CASRSSAGAFYEQYF; CDR3 DNA: TGTGCCAGCAGATCTAGTGCGGGAGCGTTCTACGAGCAGTACTTC